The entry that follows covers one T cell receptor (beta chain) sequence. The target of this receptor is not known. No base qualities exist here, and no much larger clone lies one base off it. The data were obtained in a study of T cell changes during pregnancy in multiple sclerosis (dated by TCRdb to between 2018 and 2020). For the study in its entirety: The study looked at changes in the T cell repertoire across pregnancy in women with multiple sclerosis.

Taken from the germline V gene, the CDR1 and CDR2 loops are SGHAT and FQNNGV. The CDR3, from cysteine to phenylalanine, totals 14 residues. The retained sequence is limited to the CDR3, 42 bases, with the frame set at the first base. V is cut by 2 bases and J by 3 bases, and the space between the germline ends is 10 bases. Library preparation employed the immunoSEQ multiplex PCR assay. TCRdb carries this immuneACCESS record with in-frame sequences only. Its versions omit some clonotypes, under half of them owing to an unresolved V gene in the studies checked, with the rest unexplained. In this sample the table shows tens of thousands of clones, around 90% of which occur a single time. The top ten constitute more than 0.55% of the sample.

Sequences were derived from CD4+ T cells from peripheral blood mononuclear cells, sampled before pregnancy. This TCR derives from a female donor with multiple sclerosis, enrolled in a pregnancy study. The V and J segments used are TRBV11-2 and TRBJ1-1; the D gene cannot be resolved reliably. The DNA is TGTGCCAGCAGCTTAAACCTCGGGGACACTGAAGCTTTCTTT. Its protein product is CASSLNLGDTEAFF.